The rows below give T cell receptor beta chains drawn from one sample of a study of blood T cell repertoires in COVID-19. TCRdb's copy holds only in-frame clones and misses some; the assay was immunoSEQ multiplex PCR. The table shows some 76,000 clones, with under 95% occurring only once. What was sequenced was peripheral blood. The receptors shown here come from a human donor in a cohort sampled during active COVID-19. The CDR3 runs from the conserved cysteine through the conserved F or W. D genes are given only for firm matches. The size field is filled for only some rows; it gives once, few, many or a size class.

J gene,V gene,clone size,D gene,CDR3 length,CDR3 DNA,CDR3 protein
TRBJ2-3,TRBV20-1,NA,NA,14,TGCAGTGCTAGTTCGCGGGGAGCCTCCGATACGCAGTATTTT,CSASSRGASDTQYF
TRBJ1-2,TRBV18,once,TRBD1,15,TGTGCCAGCTCACGAGCAGGGGACAGGATGGGGGGCTACACCTTC,CASSRAGDRMGGYTF
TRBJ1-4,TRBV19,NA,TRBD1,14,TGTGCCAGTAGTATAGGACAGGGGGGCGAAAAACTGTTTTTT,CASSIGQGGEKLFF
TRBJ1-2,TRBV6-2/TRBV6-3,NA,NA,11,TGTGCCAGCAGCCCCGGCTATGGCTACACCTTC,CASSPGYGYTF
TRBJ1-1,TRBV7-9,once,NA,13,TGTGCCAGCAGCTTACCCTTGCCAGGAGAAGCTTTCTTT,CASSLPLPGEAFF
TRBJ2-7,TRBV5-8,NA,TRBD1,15,TGTGCCAGCAGCTCGAAAGGACAGGGGGGTTACGAGCAGTACTTC,CASSSKGQGGYEQYF
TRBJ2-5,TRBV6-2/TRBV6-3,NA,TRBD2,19,TGTGCCAGCAGCCGAGCCGGGACTAGCGGGGGGAGAGCAGAAGAGACCCAGTACTTC,CASSRAGTSGGRAEETQYF
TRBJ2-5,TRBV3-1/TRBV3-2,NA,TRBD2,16,TGTGCCAGCAGCCAAGCGGGCGGGGGGGCCGAAGAGACCCAGTACTTC,CASSQAGGGAEETQYF
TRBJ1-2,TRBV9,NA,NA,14,TGTGCCAGCAGCGTAGAAGCGGGAAACTATGGCTACACCTTC,CASSVEAGNYGYTF
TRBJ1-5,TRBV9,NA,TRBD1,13,TGTGCCTCCATGGACAGGGGAAATCAGCCCCAGCATTTT,CASMDRGNQPQHF
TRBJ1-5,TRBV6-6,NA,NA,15,TGTGCCAGCAGTTACTCCCTCGCCGGGGTTCAGCCCCAGCATTTT,CASSYSLAGVQPQHF
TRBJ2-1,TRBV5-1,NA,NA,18,TGCGCCAGCAGCTTGGCCGATTTGACAGTGGGCTCCTACAATGAGCAGTTCTTC,CASSLADLTVGSYNEQFF
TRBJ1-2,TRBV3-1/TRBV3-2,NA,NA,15,TGTGCCAGCAGCCAGTCCGGCGGCGGGGGTTATGGCTACACCTTC,CASSQSGGGGYGYTF
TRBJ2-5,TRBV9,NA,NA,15,TGTGCCAGCAGCCCTCGGACACTGGAGGGGGAGACCCAGTACTTC,CASSPRTLEGETQYF
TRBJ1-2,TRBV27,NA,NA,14,TGTGCCAGCGGCCCTACAAGCGGAAACTATGGCTACACCTTC,CASGPTSGNYGYTF
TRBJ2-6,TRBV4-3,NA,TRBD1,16,TGCGCCAGCAGCCAACAGGGGGCGCGAGGGGCCAACGTCCTGACTTTC,CASSQQGARGANVLTF
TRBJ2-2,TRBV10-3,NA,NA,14,TGTGCCATCACCCCGGGACAAGGTACCCGGGAGCTGTTTTTT,CAITPGQGTRELFF
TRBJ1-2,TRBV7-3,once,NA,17,TGTGCCAGCAGCTTAAGGGATAGCGCCAGCCTTAACTATGGCTACACCTTC,CASSLRDSASLNYGYTF
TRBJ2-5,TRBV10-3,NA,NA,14,TGTGCCATCAGTGAGGCAAGCGGAGGAGAGACCCAGTACTTC,CAISEASGGETQYF
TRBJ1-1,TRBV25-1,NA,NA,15,TGTGCCAGCAGTGAGCGCCGAGATGCACGGGGTGAAGCTTTCTTT,CASSERRDARGEAFF
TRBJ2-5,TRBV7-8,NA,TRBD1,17,TGTGCCAGCAGCTTAGCGGCCGCAGGGGGCCGCCGGGAGACCCAGTACTTC,CASSLAAAGGRRETQYF
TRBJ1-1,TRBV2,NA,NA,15,TGTGCCAGCAGTCCTAGGACTCTTTCGAACACTGAAGCTTTCTTT,CASSPRTLSNTEAFF
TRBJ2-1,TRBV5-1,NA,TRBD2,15,TGCGCCAGCAGCAGCGGGGGGTCTTCCTACAATGAGCAGTTCTTC,CASSSGGSSYNEQFF
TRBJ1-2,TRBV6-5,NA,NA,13,TGTGCCAGCAGCCCCGTGGGAGACTATGGCTACACCTTC,CASSPVGDYGYTF
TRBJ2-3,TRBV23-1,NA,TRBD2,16,TGCGCCAGCAGTCAATCGCCCGGGGGGGCTACAGATACGCAGTATTTT,CASSQSPGGATDTQYF
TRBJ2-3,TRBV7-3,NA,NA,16,TGTGCCAGCAGCCCGACTAGTGACGGGTTTACAGATACGCAGTATTTT,CASSPTSDGFTDTQYF
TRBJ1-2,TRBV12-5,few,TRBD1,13,TGTGCTAGTGGTTTGGGGACAGGCTATGGCTACACCTTC,CASGLGTGYGYTF
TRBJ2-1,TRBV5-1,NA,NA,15,TGCGCCAGCAGCTTGTTCGGACAGTCCTACAATGAGCAGTTCTTC,CASSLFGQSYNEQFF
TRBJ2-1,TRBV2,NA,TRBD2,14,TGTGCCAGCAGCTCCGTAACTAGCGTCAATGAGCAGTTCTTC,CASSSVTSVNEQFF